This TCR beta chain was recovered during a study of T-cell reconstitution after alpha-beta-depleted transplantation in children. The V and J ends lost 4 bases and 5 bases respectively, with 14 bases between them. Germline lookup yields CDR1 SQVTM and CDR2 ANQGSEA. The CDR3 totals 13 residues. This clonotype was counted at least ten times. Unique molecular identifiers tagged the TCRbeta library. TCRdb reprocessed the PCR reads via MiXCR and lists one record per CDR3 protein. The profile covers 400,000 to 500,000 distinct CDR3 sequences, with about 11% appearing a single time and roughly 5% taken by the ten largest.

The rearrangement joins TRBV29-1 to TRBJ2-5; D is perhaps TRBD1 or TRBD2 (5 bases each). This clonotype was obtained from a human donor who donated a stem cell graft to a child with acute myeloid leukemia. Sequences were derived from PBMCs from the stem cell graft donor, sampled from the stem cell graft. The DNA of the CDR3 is TGCAGCGTTGCTGGGACCACCTCTGAGACCCAGTACTTC. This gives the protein CSVAGTTSETQYF.